Here is one TCR beta chain with its context. The record originates from a study of CD8 T cells in Susac syndrome. After extraction with the RNeasy kit, about 0.5 to 1 ug of the RNA was reverse transcribed using random hexamers. TCRdb used MiXCR to reprocess the immunoSEQ multiplex PCR reads, holding one entry per CDR3 protein. This sample carries about 150,000 distinct CDR3 sequences, just under 97% of them seen once, and the ten largest clones take roughly 0.16%. The CDR3 runs 17 residues. The V and J ends lost 0 bases and 0 bases, in that order; junction bases with no gene match: 7. Germline V gene lookup returns CDR1 MNHEY and CDR2 SVGAGI.

The sample was CD8+ T cells from PBMCs. The TCR originated in a human donor with multiple sclerosis. This chain joins TRBV6-5 and TRBJ1-2; 7 nucleotides match TRBD1. The CDR3 sequence is CASSYSVTGPTNYGYTF. In DNA, the CDR3 is TGTGCCAGCAGTTACTCGGTGACAGGGCCCACTAACTATGGCTACACCTTC.